One T cell receptor beta chain is described in this entry. This sample was included in a study of T cell changes during pregnancy in multiple sclerosis. The data were produced by immunoSEQ multiplex PCR, yet TCRdb's version contains in-frame clones alone and is incomplete. The sample lists 90,000 to 120,000 clones, roughly 93% occurring once. Germline V gene lookup returns CDR1 KGHSH and CDR2 LQKENI. The CDR3 spans 14 residues. V lost 2 bases and J lost 5; bases outside the gene matches: 4. The chain combines TRBV18 with TRBJ2-3; TRBD2 aligns across 7 bases. This specimen was peripheral blood, taken before pregnancy. This TCR was sampled from a female donor with multiple sclerosis, enrolled in a pregnancy study. In nucleotides, the CDR3 is TGTGCCAGCTCACCAAGGAGGGAGGGAGATACGCAGTATTTT. It yields the protein CASSPRREGDTQYF.